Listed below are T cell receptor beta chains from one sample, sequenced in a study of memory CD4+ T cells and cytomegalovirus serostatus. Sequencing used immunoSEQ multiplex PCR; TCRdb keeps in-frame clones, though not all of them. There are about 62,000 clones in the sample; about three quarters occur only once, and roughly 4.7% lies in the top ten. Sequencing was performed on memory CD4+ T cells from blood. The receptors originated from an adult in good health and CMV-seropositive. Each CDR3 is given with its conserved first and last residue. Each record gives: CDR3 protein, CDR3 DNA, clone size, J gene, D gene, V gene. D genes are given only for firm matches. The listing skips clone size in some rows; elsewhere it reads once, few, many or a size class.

cdr3_aa: CASSQGRELDTQYF
cdr3_nt: TGCGCCAGCAGCCAAGGGCGGGAGCTAGATACGCAGTATTTT
clone_size: NA
j_call: TRBJ2-3
d_call: TRBD2
v_call: TRBV4-3

cdr3_aa: CASTENPGAGNGYTF
cdr3_nt: TGTGCCAGCACCGAAAATCCTGGGGCAGGCAATGGCTACACCTTC
clone_size: NA
j_call: TRBJ1-2
d_call: NA
v_call: TRBV6-1

cdr3_aa: CASSSSSGANVLTF
cdr3_nt: TGTGCCAGCAGCTCGTCCTCTGGGGCCAACGTCCTGACTTTC
clone_size: NA
j_call: TRBJ2-6
d_call: NA
v_call: TRBV5-5

cdr3_aa: CSVEGQYF
cdr3_nt: TGCAGCGTTGAAGGGCAGTATTTT
clone_size: NA
j_call: TRBJ2-3
d_call: NA
v_call: TRBV29-1

cdr3_aa: CASSRAGDGYEQYF
cdr3_nt: TGTGCCAGCAGCCGAGCCGGGGACGGCTACGAGCAGTACTTC
clone_size: NA
j_call: TRBJ2-7
d_call: NA
v_call: TRBV5-5

cdr3_aa: CASRSTGPRGEKLFF
cdr3_nt: TGTGCCAGCAGGTCGACAGGACCTCGAGGGGAAAAACTGTTTTTT
clone_size: NA
j_call: TRBJ1-4
d_call: NA
v_call: TRBV6-5

cdr3_aa: CASSLGQGDSPLHF
cdr3_nt: TGCGCCAGCAGCTTGGGACAGGGGGATTCACCCCTCCACTTT
clone_size: NA
j_call: TRBJ1-6
d_call: TRBD1
v_call: TRBV5-1

cdr3_aa: CASSAGQGRPEAFF
cdr3_nt: TGTGCCAGCAGCGCCGGGCAGGGGCGGCCTGAAGCTTTCTTT
clone_size: NA
j_call: TRBJ1-1
d_call: NA
v_call: TRBV7-3

cdr3_aa: CASSLRGEDSPLHF
cdr3_nt: TGTGCCAGCAGCTTGAGGGGGGAGGATTCACCCCTCCACTTT
clone_size: NA
j_call: TRBJ1-6
d_call: NA
v_call: TRBV5-4

cdr3_aa: CASSYRAQRGGYTF
cdr3_nt: TGTGCCAGCAGTTACAGGGCCCAGCGTGGAGGCTACACCTTC
clone_size: NA
j_call: TRBJ1-2
d_call: NA
v_call: TRBV6-5

cdr3_aa: CASSLGGTGNTGELFF
cdr3_nt: TGCGCCAGCAGCTTGGGGGGGACAGGGAACACCGGGGAGCTGTTTTTT
clone_size: NA
j_call: TRBJ2-2
d_call: TRBD1
v_call: TRBV5-1

cdr3_aa: CASSLPPSGGTETQYF
cdr3_nt: TGTGCCAGCAGCTTACCCCCTAGCGGGGGGACGGAGACCCAGTACTTC
clone_size: NA
j_call: TRBJ2-5
d_call: TRBD2
v_call: TRBV11-1

cdr3_aa: CASSLVGGDQPQHF
cdr3_nt: TGTGCCAGCAGTTTAGTTGGGGGAGATCAGCCCCAGCATTTT
clone_size: NA
j_call: TRBJ1-5
d_call: NA
v_call: TRBV28

cdr3_aa: CASILTDTQYF
cdr3_nt: TGTGCCAGCATCCTCACAGATACGCAGTATTTT
clone_size: NA
j_call: TRBJ2-3
d_call: NA
v_call: TRBV2

cdr3_aa: CASSPNQEGTEAFF
cdr3_nt: TGTGCCAGCTCACCAAACCAGGAGGGAACTGAAGCTTTCTTT
clone_size: NA
j_call: TRBJ1-1
d_call: NA
v_call: TRBV18

cdr3_aa: CASSALASGANVLTF
cdr3_nt: TGTGCCAGCAGCGCACTTGCCTCTGGGGCCAACGTCCTGACTTTC
clone_size: NA
j_call: TRBJ2-6
d_call: NA
v_call: TRBV9

cdr3_aa: CTSTKQGASYNEQFF
cdr3_nt: TGCACCAGCACCAAACAGGGGGCCTCCTACAATGAGCAGTTCTTC
clone_size: few
j_call: TRBJ2-1
d_call: NA
v_call: TRBV1

cdr3_aa: CASSLSGGTYEQYF
cdr3_nt: TGTGCCAGCAGCTTATCAGGGGGCACCTACGAGCAGTACTTC
clone_size: NA
j_call: TRBJ2-7
d_call: TRBD1
v_call: TRBV7-2

cdr3_aa: CASSVGNSGAEQYF
cdr3_nt: TGTGCCAGCAGCGTTGGGAATTCAGGGGCCGAGCAGTACTTC
clone_size: NA
j_call: TRBJ2-7
d_call: NA
v_call: TRBV7-6

cdr3_aa: CASSWGPQDRGEQYF
cdr3_nt: TGTGCCAGCAGCTGGGGGCCCCAGGACCGGGGGGAGCAGTACTTC
clone_size: NA
j_call: TRBJ2-7
d_call: NA
v_call: TRBV7-2

cdr3_aa: CASSPTGGYDTGELFF
cdr3_nt: TGTGCCAGCAGCCCCACAGGGGGCTACGACACCGGGGAGCTGTTTTTT
clone_size: NA
j_call: TRBJ2-2
d_call: TRBD1
v_call: TRBV5-4